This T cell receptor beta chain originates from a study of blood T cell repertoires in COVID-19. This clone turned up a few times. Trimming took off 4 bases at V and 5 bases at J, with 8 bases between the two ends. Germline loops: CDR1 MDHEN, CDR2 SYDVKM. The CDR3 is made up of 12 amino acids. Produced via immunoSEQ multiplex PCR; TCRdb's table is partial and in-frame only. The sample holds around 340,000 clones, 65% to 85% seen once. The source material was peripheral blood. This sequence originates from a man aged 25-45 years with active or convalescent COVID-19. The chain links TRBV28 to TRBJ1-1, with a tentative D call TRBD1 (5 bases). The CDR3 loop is CASSSPGTEAFF. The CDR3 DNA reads TGTGCCAGCAGTTCCCCAGGGACTGAAGCTTTCTTT.